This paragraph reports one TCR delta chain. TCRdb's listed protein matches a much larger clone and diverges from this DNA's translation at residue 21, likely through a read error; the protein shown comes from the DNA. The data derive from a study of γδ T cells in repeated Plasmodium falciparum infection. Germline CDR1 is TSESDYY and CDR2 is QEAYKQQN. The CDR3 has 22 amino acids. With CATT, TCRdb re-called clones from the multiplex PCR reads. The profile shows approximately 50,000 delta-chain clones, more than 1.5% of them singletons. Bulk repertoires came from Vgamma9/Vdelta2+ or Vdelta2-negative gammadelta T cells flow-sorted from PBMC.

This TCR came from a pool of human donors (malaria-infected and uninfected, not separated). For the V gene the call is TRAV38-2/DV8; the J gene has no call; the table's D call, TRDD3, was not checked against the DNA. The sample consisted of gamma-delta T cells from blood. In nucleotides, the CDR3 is TGTGCTTATAGAAGCGGTTACGTTCGGGGTGGGGGCCACCTACGGTACACCGATAAACTCACCTTT. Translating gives CAYRSGYVRGGGHLRYTDKLTF.